The next 27 T cell receptor beta chains were all read from a single sample in a study of CD8 T cells in Susac syndrome. RNA was extracted with the RNeasy kit, and a quantity of about 0.45 to 1 ug was reverse transcribed using random hexamers. Using its own MiXCR run on the immunoSEQ multiplex PCR reads, TCRdb lists one record per CDR3 protein. The profile covers a few hundred thousand distinct CDR3 sequences, with under 95% appearing a single time and approximately 0.065% taken by the ten largest. Sequencing was performed on CD4+ T cells from PBMCs. Every receptor here comes from a human donor with multiple sclerosis.

This chain joins TRBV20-1 and TRBJ2-7; 9 nucleotides agree with TRBD1. Germline V gives CDR1 DFQATT, CDR2 SNEGSKA (reference sequence). Losses at the gene ends were 5 bases for V and 3 bases for J; bases not matched to a gene: 5. This CDR3 comprises 13 residues. The DNA for the CDR3 is TGCAGTGCTCACCGGGACAGGGACTACGAGCAGTACTTC. It encodes CSAHRDRDYEQYF.

The chain carries TRBV9 and TRBJ2-4, with 8 nucleotides matching TRBD2. CDR1 and CDR2 (germline): SGDLS, YYNGEE. CDR3 size: 14 residues. V shed 0 bases and J 9 bases; nucleotides not matched to a gene: 5. The CDR3 DNA follows: TGTGCCAGCAGCGTAGAGGCGGGGGGTAGCATTCAGTACTTC. Encoded protein: CASSVEAGGSIQYF. Looking up the rest from reference TRBV9 and TRBJ2-4 gives the full variable domain: DSGVTQTPKHLITATGQRVTLRCSPRSGDLSVYWYQQSLDQGLQFLIQYYNGEERAKGNILERFSAQQFPDLHSELNLSSLELGDSALYFCASSVEAGGSIQYFGAGTRLSVL.

The chain joins TRBV5-1 to TRBJ2-7, with D perhaps matching TRBD2 (6 bases). CDR1 and CDR2 (germline): SGHRS, YFSETQ. The CDR3 covers 13 residues. The V and J ends lost 6 bases and 3 bases respectively, with 13 bases between them. The CDR3 reads CASTVGSGYEQYF. The DNA for the CDR3 is TGCGCCAGCACGGTCGGGAGCGGCTACGAGCAGTACTTC.

The V call is TRBV20-1, the J call TRBJ2-1; maybe TRBD2 (6 bases). The germline CDR1 and CDR2 sequences are DFQATT and SNEGSKA (reference sequence). Trimming left V 3 bases short and J 9 bases short, with 18 bases between. The CDR3 contains 14 residues. This CDR3 is CSASLRDGASEQFF. DNA of the CDR3: TGCAGTGCTAGTTTGCGGGATGGTGCTAGTGAGCAGTTCTTC.

The chain couples TRBV30 to TRBJ1-1; D might be TRBD1 (5 bases). Trimming removed 5 bases at V and 1 base at J, with 17 bases between. The CDR3 consists of 15 residues. Germline lookup yields CDR1 GTSNPN and CDR2 SVGIG (reference sequence). CDR3 in amino acids: CAWPMPGPKNTEAFF. CDR3 bases: TGTGCCTGGCCTATGCCGGGACCGAAGAACACTGAAGCTTTCTTT.

The chain is built from TRBV2 and TRBJ2-7; no clear D gene. V was trimmed by 7 bases and J by 2 bases, leaving 12 bases between them. The CDR3 sequence is 13 residues long. CDR1 SNHLY and CDR2 FYNNEI come from the germline V gene. The chain's CDR3 is CASKRILTYEQYF. Written as DNA, the CDR3 is TGTGCCAGCAAGCGAATTTTAACCTACGAGCAGTACTTC.

The rearrangement links TRBV18 to TRBJ1-1; possibly TRBD1 for D (6 bases). V lost 4 bases and J lost 3, with 12 bases in between. This CDR3 comprises 14 residues. Germline V CDR1 and CDR2: KGHSH, LQKENI. The CDR3 loop reads CASSLGGLHTEAFF. In nucleotides, the CDR3 is TGTGCCAGCTCACTCGGGGGCCTCCACACTGAAGCTTTCTTT.

The chain recombines TRBV18 with TRBJ2-7, with D perhaps assigned TRBD1 or TRBD2 (5 bases each). CDR3 length equals 13 residues. Germline loops: CDR1 KGHSH, CDR2 LQKENI. V lost 9 bases and J 3 bases, leaving 15 bases between the germline ends. The CDR3 region has the DNA TGTGCCAGTAATCCGGGACCGATCTACGAGCAGTACTTC. Translation: CASNPGPIYEQYF.

This chain connects TRBV4-1 to TRBJ2-1; 12 bases map to TRBD2. CDR1 and CDR2 from the germline V gene are MGHRA and YSYEKL. This CDR3 is 15 amino acids long. V trimming: 6 bases; J trimming: 4 bases; junction bases outside the gene matches: 4. For the CDR3, the DNA is TGCGCCAGCAGTTGGACTAGCGGGGTTTACAATGAGCAGTTCTTC. It codes for CASSWTSGVYNEQFF.

The chain links TRBV10-3 to TRBJ1-1; weak D call: TRBD1 (5 bases). V dropped 7 bases and J dropped 5 bases, with 17 bases sitting between them. Germline loops: CDR1 ENHRY, CDR2 SYGVKD. The CDR3 is 14 residues long. The CDR3: CAITKQGEYTEAFF. CDR3 nucleotide sequence: TGTGCCATCACTAAGCAAGGGGAGTATACTGAAGCTTTCTTT.

This clonotype was counted once. V gene TRBV30 combines with J gene TRBJ2-5; perhaps TRBD2 as D (5 bases). Trimming cost V 7 bases and J 5 bases, with 17 bases left between them. The germline CDR1 and CDR2 sequences are GTSNPN and SVGIG (reference sequence). This CDR3 contains 13 residues. The CDR3 protein is CALERGFGETQYF. CDR3 DNA sequence: TGTGCCTTGGAACGGGGTTTCGGCGAGACCCAGTACTTC.

This chain links TRBV5-1 with TRBJ1-6, with D hard to call. V lost 0 bases and J lost 4, with 8 bases in between. Looked up from germline, CDR1 is SGHRS and CDR2 is YFSETQ. The CDR3 runs to 15 residues. This CDR3 reads CASSLDPRYNSPLHF. Written as DNA, the CDR3 is TGCGCCAGCAGCTTGGACCCGAGGTATAATTCACCCCTCCACTTT. Based on the CDR3 plus reference TRBV5-1 and TRBJ1-6, the full variable domain is KAGVTQTPRYLIKTRGQQVTLSCSPISGHRSVSWYQQTPGQGLQFLFEYFSETQRNKGNFPGRFSGRQFSNSRSEMNVSTLELGDSALYLCASSLDPRYNSPLHFGNGTRLTVT.

The gene calls are TRBV7-2 and TRBJ2-7, with 9 bases fitting TRBD2. This CDR3 region has 17 residues. V trimming: 5 bases; J trimming: 3 bases; junction bases outside the gene matches: 14. Germline assignment: CDR1 SGHTA and CDR2 FQGNSA. The CDR3 here is CASSRTLFTTSGYEQYF. The CDR3 DNA is TGTGCCAGCAGCCGCACCCTCTTCACGACTAGCGGCTACGAGCAGTACTTC.

The CDR3 reads CSALGQGDTEAFF. CDR3 nucleotide sequence: TGCAGCGCCCTGGGGCAGGGGGACACTGAAGCTTTCTTT. V and J are TRBV29-1 and TRBJ1-1; 7 bases are a match to TRBD1. The trim removed 7 bases at V and 3 bases at J, leaving 8 bases unmatched. The CDR3 length is 13 residues. Germline lookup yields CDR1 SQVTM and CDR2 ANQGSEA.

This clonotype was counted a single time. This chain joins TRBV19 and TRBJ2-2; 9 bases match TRBD1. The CDR3 is made up of 15 amino acids. V dropped 6 bases and J dropped 5; count of bases not matched to a gene: 7. From germline, CDR1 is LNHDA and CDR2 SQIVND (reference sequence). CDR3 DNA sequence: TGTGCCAGTAGCCCGAGCGGACAGGGGACCGGGGAGCTGTTTTTT. It encodes CASSPSGQGTGELFF.

With regard to this clonotype: Its ends do not fully match the called genes, so a read error is possible. The rearrangement links TRBV11-1 to TRBJ1-1, with 9 bases matching TRBD1. Germline CDR1 SGHAT, CDR2 FQDESV (reference sequence). The CDR3 contains 19 residues. Written as DNA, the CDR3 is TGTGCCAGCACCGATTCTACCGGGACAGGGAGGACCGTGAACACTGAAGCCTTCTTT. Amino acid sequence: CASTDSTGTGRTVNTEAFF.

The chain has TRBV7-9 and TRBJ1-2; weak D call: TRBD1 (5 bases). V lost 6 bases to trimming and J lost 6 bases, with 11 bases between them. The CDR3 is 12 residues long. CDR1 is SEHNR, CDR2 FQNEAQ, per germline (reference sequence). As DNA, the CDR3 is TGTGCCAGCAGGGTGGGGGGAGATGGCTACACCTTC. Translating it yields CASRVGGDGYTF.

The chain joins TRBV14 to TRBJ1-6; D is uncertain. Germline lookup yields CDR1 SGHDN and CDR2 FVKESK. V was cut by 2 bases and J by 11 bases, with 10 bases left in between. This CDR3 region has 13 residues. Written as DNA, the CDR3 is TGTGCCAGCAGCCAACTTTCGTCGCCACCCCTCCACTTT. It encodes CASSQLSSPPLHF.

The rearrangement joins TRBV18 to TRBJ2-1; 13 bases are shared with TRBD2. J lost 6 bases, V lost 8 bases, and 16 bases had no gene match. Germline lookup yields CDR1 KGHSH and CDR2 LQKENI. The length of the CDR3 is 18 residues. CDR3 bases: TGTGCCAGCACCCGTCCGGAACTAGCGGGAGGGCTAGCCAATGAGCAGTTCTTC. Encoded protein: CASTRPELAGGLANEQFF. The variable domain in full, completed from reference TRBV18 and TRBJ2-1, reads NAGVMQNPRHLVRRRGQEARLRCSPMKGHSHVYWYRQLPEEGLKFMVYLQKENIIDESGMPKERFSAEFPKEGPSILRIQQVVRGDSAAYFCASTRPELAGGLANEQFFGPGTRLTVL.

As for this clonotype: As the CDR3 is not closed by the conserved phenylalanine or tryptophan, this likely results from a read error. The chain is built from TRBV29-1 and TRBJ2-7; no clear D gene. Germline V gene data show CDR1 as SQVTM and CDR2 as ANQGSEA. CDR3 length: 10 residues. CDR3 coding DNA: TGCACCGTGGGGTCCTACGAGCAGTACCTC. Residues: CTVGSYEQYL.

The chain couples TRBV29-1 to TRBJ1-4; 7 bases match TRBD1. Germline V gene sequence: CDR1 SQVTM, CDR2 ANQGSEA. Unmatched junction bases numbered 1, after V lost 6 bases and J lost 3 bases. This CDR3 is built from 12 residues. This CDR3 reads CSVGTANEKLFF. In DNA, the CDR3 is TGCAGCGTCGGGACAGCTAATGAAAAACTGTTTTTT.

The CDR3 sequence: CASSITKVSLAKNIQYF. The CDR3 nucleotides read TGTGCCAGTAGTATAACTAAGGTGTCTTTAGCCAAAAACATTCAGTACTTC. The chain is built from TRBV19 and TRBJ2-4; no reliable D call. This CDR3 has 17 amino acids. Trimming cost V 2 bases and J 0 bases, with 14 bases left between them. In germline, CDR1 is LNHDA, CDR2 SQIVND (reference sequence).

J is TRBJ2-1 and V is TRBV5-1, with TRBD1 matching 11 bases. CDR3 length: 15 amino acids. Losses at the gene ends were 6 bases for V and 9 bases for J; bases not matched to a gene: 11. Looked up from germline, CDR1 is SGHRS and CDR2 is YFSETQ. Here the CDR3 reads CASKTQGTGGAEQFF. In DNA, the CDR3 is TGCGCCAGCAAAACCCAGGGGACAGGGGGGGCTGAGCAGTTCTTC.

CDR3 DNA sequence: TGTGCCAGCAGCTTAGGGACAGGGAGTCACGAGCAGTACTTC. This translates into CASSLGTGSHEQYF. V and J are TRBV13 and TRBJ2-7; 7 nucleotides agree with TRBD1. V shed 0 bases, J shed 5 bases, and the junction held 4 bases outside the gene matches. CDR1 and CDR2 from the germline V gene are PRHDT and FYEKMQ (reference sequence). This CDR3 is 14 amino acids long.

The V call is TRBV6-5, the J call TRBJ2-6; tentatively, D is TRBD2 (6 bases). This CDR3 has 15 residues. V was clipped by 2 bases and J by 4 bases, with 9 bases between them. Germline V gives CDR1 MNHEY, CDR2 SVGAGI. The CDR3 region is CASSYAGTGANVLTF. The CDR3, as DNA: TGTGCCAGCAGTTACGCGGGGACCGGGGCCAACGTCCTGACTTTC.

This chain links TRBV9 with TRBJ2-1; D gene unclear. This CDR3 contains 14 residues. The V end lost 4 bases, the J end lost 5 bases, and 13 bases lay between the germline ends. Germline-derived CDR1 and CDR2 are SGDLS and YYNGEE. CDR3 in DNA: TGTGCCAGCAGCCCCCTCCGACTCGACAATGAGCAGTTCTTC. Translated, it gives CASSPLRLDNEQFF.

The chain is built from TRBV3-1 and TRBJ1-1; no firm D call. The CDR3 contains 13 residues. Trimming cost V 1 base and J 4 bases, with 7 bases left between them. CDR1 and CDR2 (germline): LGHDT, YNNKEL (reference sequence). As DNA, the CDR3 is TGTGCCAGCAGCCAAGTAAAGGGCACTGAAGCTTTCTTT. Protein product: CASSQVKGTEAFF. The whole variable domain, filled in from reference TRBV3-1 and TRBJ1-1, reads DTAVSQTPKYLVTQMGNDKSIKCEQNLGHDTMYWYKQDSKKFLKIMFSYNNKELIINETVPNRFSPKSPDKAHLNLHINSLELGDSAVYFCASSQVKGTEAFFGQGTRLTVV.